This record looks at one TCR beta chain sequence and its context. TCRdb keeps only in-frame clones here, not all; method: immunoSEQ multiplex PCR. Here the sample spans about 220,000 clones, 82% being singletons. This entry belongs to a study of blood T cell repertoires in COVID-19. Study-wide background: Samples came from the United States, Italy and Spain, spanning acute and convalescent COVID-19.

Enrolled through a virtual design, the participants were between about 18 and 100 years of age and came from 24 US areas. Categorization into cohorts depended on clinical history that participants reported. Symptom resolution, clearance, or two negative PCRs marked donors in Cohort 3 as recovered. Trimming removed 3 bases from V and 1 base from J, with 15 bases in between. This CDR3 is built from 16 residues. From germline, CDR1 is SGHAT and CDR2 FQNNGV. The chain links TRBV11-2 to TRBJ1-2; tentative D call: TRBD1 (6 bases). This receptor was identified in a woman in her sixties who had recovered from COVID-19. Sequenced material: PBMCs or T cells enriched from blood (not recorded which). CDR3 residues: CASSFIQGGYNYGYTF. The CDR3 nucleotides are TGTGCCAGCAGCTTTATACAGGGAGGGTATAACTATGGCTACACCTTC.